This record concerns one T cell receptor beta chain sequence. The clone's antigen remains unknown. No base quality values were provided; no much bigger clone lies one nucleotide off. This sample was taken from a study of CD4 T cells in relation to SARS-CoV-2 and coronaviruses (dated by TCRdb to the early 2020s). Background for the entire study: HLA restriction was mapped for shared crossreactive spike epitopes using patient-derived lymphoblastoid cell lines. A different TCR-beta assay, based on Illumina, was used to sequence expansion assays from other donors in the study. Memory CD4+ T cell crossreactivity between SARS-CoV-2 and common cold coronavirus spike proteins was assessed at the TCR clonotype level in the study. The Adaptive Biotechnologies TCR-sequencing kit was used to sequence samples from a few pre-COVID donors and the naive versus memory experiments, whereas other data were Illumina-based. General study outcomes and caveats: Pre-pandemic and post-infection samples were not both contributed by any donor, so tracing of the source of pre-existing responses was limited. Small numbers of patients and of tested TCRs were a limitation of the study. Sequencing of naive versus memory cells indicated that the assay detects memory recall responses, not primary responses primed during culture. Crossreactive clones showed significantly weaker SARS-CoV-2-driven expansion than monoreactive clones, consistent with antigenic imprinting. Memory CD4+ clonotypes crossrecognizing SARS-CoV-2 and at least one common cold coronavirus spike were found in roughly 59% of donors. Crossreactivity analysis centred on spike protein, so crossreactivity against other viral proteins was not assessed.

Counted from cysteine to phenylalanine, this CDR3 has 14 amino acids. The DNA shown is the 42-base CDR3, in frame from base 1. Trimming takes 5 bases off V and 9 bases off J; junction bases not matched to a gene: 8. Sequences SGHAT (CDR1) and FQNNGV (CDR2) are obtained from the germline V gene. CD4+ T cells from unexposed donors were collected before the COVID-19 pandemic (2011-2018). Naive and memory CD4+ T cells were separated from cryopreserved PBMCs through CD4 enrichment, which was followed by EasySep naive CD4+ T cell enrichment. Leukapheresis product for the unexposed donors was purchased commercially. Ficoll-Paque PLUS gradient centrifugation was used to isolate PBMCs from leukapheresis product or whole blood. PBMCs were either cryopreserved at -140°C or used fresh in the expansion assay. The QIAamp Micro DNA Kit was used to extract genomic DNA from the CD4+ T cells. Deep-resolution immunoSEQ TCR-beta sequencing was performed on DNA from uncultured naive and memory CD4+ T cells. The authors' analysis ran thus. During preprocessing, nonproductive sequences were removed, as were CDR3s that did not start with C, did not end with F or W, or were shorter than 7 amino acids. Cultured and uncultured naive and memory CD4+ repertoires were searched for CDR3s previously identified as spike- and CEF-reactive. CDR3 homology was measured as pairwise Levenshtein distance, computed with the stringdist R package after trimming three terminal residues from each end. Sourced from immuneACCESS, this table was stored by TCRdb with only in-frame sequences that have V and J called. A share of the clones is absent; for the studies checked, an unresolved V gene accounts for under half, and the remainder has no known explanation. The V and J calls and clone size were taken over from that table, and D and trimming were inferred from the DNA. The sample yields about 64,000 clones; less than 95% were counted once. Over 0.11% of the sample belongs to the ten largest clones.

The chain couples TRBV11-2 to TRBJ2-1; 9 central nucleotides agree with TRBD1. Sequencing was carried out using naive CD4+ T cells from PBMCs. Explained via the paper, the cell subset or site label denotes: naive CD4+ T cells isolated by negative enrichment. This TCR was recovered from a human donor in good health. The CDR3 protein sequence reads: CASSRRQGGLEQFF. DNA sequence: TGTGCCAGCAGCCGTAGACAGGGGGGACTTGAGCAGTTCTTC.